This record covers a single T cell receptor beta chain. The antigen is unknown. Repertoires were generated with immunoSEQ multiplex PCR, while TCRdb's copy carries only in-frame clones and drops some. The sample contains more than 75,000 clones, almost 90% of which appear only once. Germline CDR1 reads SGHTA; CDR2 reads FQGTGA. This CDR3 contains 17 residues. V lost 0 bases, J lost 8 bases, and 13 bases stayed unmatched. Pooled in the analysis were second doses at about 4 or about 12 weeks. These data are taken from a study of T cell responses to AZD1222 COVID-19 vaccine. Study-wide points: Repertoire sampling was restricted to post-peak T cell response timepoints.

The rearrangement uses TRBV7-3 and TRBJ2-1; 7 bases are a match to TRBD2. This clonotype was obtained from an adult who received the AZD1222 COVID-19 vaccine. The sample was peripheral blood, taken 28 days after the second AZD1222 dose. The CDR3 DNA follows: TGTGCCAGCAGCTTAACCCCCCGGGGCGGGAGTAGGGATGAGCAGTTCTTC. Its protein is CASSLTPRGGSRDEQFF. The whole variable domain, filled in from reference TRBV7-3 and TRBJ2-1, reads GAGVSQTPSNKVTEKGKYVELRCDPISGHTALYWYRQSLGQGPEFLIYFQGTGAADDSGLPNDRFFAVRPEGSVSTLKIQRTERGDSAVYLCASSLTPRGGSRDEQFFGPGTRLTVL.